This is a list of T cell receptor beta chains from one sample in a study of blood T cell repertoires in COVID-19. Some clones are missing from TCRdb's copy, which holds only in-frame ones; the method was immunoSEQ multiplex PCR. The sample has about 270,000 clones, around 89% seen once. The sample comprised PBMCs or T cells enriched from blood (not recorded which). Receptors originate from a woman aged 50 to 60 who had recovered from COVID-19. The CDR3 runs from the conserved cysteine through the conserved F or W. A D gene is named only where the DNA matches it firmly. Size is omitted from some rows. Given values are once, few, many or a class for expanded clones.

D gene,clone size,J gene,V gene,CDR3 protein,CDR3 DNA
TRBD1,.,TRBJ1-6,TRBV18,CASSPDRDSPLHF,TGTGCCAGCTCACCGGACAGGGACTCACCCCTCCACTTT
TRBD1,.,TRBJ2-1,TRBV24-1,CATSDRTGKGGRYNEQFF,TGTGCCACCAGTGATCGGACAGGGAAGGGTGGACGCTACAATGAGCAGTTCTTC
TRBD1,.,TRBJ1-6,TRBV7-2,CASSKGQGGNSPLHF,TGTGCCAGCAGCAAAGGACAGGGGGGTAATTCACCCCTCCACTTT
.,.,TRBJ1-2,TRBV6-6,CASSYSSAANYGYTF,TGTGCCAGCAGTTACTCGTCCGCGGCAAACTATGGCTACACCTTC
.,.,TRBJ1-1,TRBV7-3,CASSLFSETEAFF,TGTGCCAGCAGCTTATTTTCGGAGACTGAAGCTTTCTTT
.,once,TRBJ2-1,TRBV19,CASSLLSGTNEQFF,TGTGCCAGTTCCCTCCTGAGCGGGACAAATGAGCAGTTCTTC
TRBD2,.,TRBJ2-1,TRBV5-5,CASSPSGGRQYNEQFF,TGTGCCAGCAGCCCCTCGGGCGGGAGACAGTACAATGAGCAGTTCTTC
TRBD2,.,TRBJ2-7,TRBV7-3,CASSSRLAGAAEQYF,TGTGCCAGCAGCTCACGACTAGCGGGAGCTGCCGAGCAGTACTTC
TRBD1,.,TRBJ1-2,TRBV18,CASSPDRGSGYTF,TGTGCCAGCTCACCGGACAGGGGATCTGGCTACACCTTC
.,.,TRBJ2-5,TRBV14,CASSGGLEETQYF,TGTGCCAGCAGCGGGGGACTGGAAGAGACCCAGTACTTC
.,.,TRBJ1-1,TRBV11-2,CASSYTGSTEAFF,TGTGCCAGCAGCTACACAGGAAGCACTGAAGCTTTCTTT
.,few,TRBJ1-5,TRBV28,CASRPGGGGNQPQHF,TGTGCCAGCAGACCGGGAGGGGGTGGCAATCAGCCCCAGCATTTT
.,.,TRBJ1-4,TRBV27,CASRPRTTLNEKLFF,TGTGCCAGCAGGCCCCGGACAACGCTGAATGAAAAACTGTTTTTT
.,.,TRBJ2-3,TRBV6-5,CASSSRVPNTYTQYF,TGTGCCAGCAGCTCACGGGTCCCGAACACGTATACGCAGTATTTT
TRBD1,.,TRBJ1-1,TRBV18,CASSPLDRVGTEAFF,TGTGCCAGCTCACCACTCGACAGGGTTGGAACTGAAGCTTTCTTT
.,.,TRBJ1-2,TRBV19,CASSIPGANYGYTF,TGTGCCAGTAGTATCCCCGGGGCTAACTATGGCTACACCTTC
.,.,TRBJ1-5,TRBV29-1,CSVSGGQQGPQHF,TGCAGCGTGTCAGGAGGGCAGCAGGGGCCCCAGCATTTT
TRBD1,.,TRBJ1-1,TRBV7-8,CASVRTGGLGTEAFF,TGTGCCAGCGTGCGGACAGGGGGGTTGGGCACTGAAGCTTTCTTT
TRBD1,.,TRBJ2-3,TRBV5-4,CASSLRDRLTDTQYF,TGTGCCAGCAGCTTGCGGGACAGGCTCACAGATACGCAGTATTTT
.,.,TRBJ2-1,TRBV9,CASSVAGDHNEQFF,TGTGCCAGCAGCGTAGCGGGAGACCACAATGAGCAGTTCTTC
.,.,TRBJ1-1,TRBV5-1,CASSTGVNTEAFF,TGCGCCAGCAGCACGGGGGTGAACACTGAAGCTTTCTTT
.,.,TRBJ2-7,TRBV2,CASSAARSYEQYF,TGTGCCAGCAGCGCCGCACGGTCCTACGAGCAGTACTTC
TRBD1,.,TRBJ1-4,TRBV3-1/TRBV3-2,CASSRRPGQLNEKLFF,TGTGCCAGCAGCCGCCGACCGGGACAGCTTAATGAAAAACTGTTTTTT
.,.,TRBJ2-3,TRBV5-1,CASSLASAYSSTDTQYF,TGCGCCAGCAGCTTGGCCTCTGCGTACTCTAGCACAGATACGCAGTATTTT
.,.,TRBJ2-5,TRBV4-1,CASSTRTEETQYF,TGCGCCAGCAGCACCAGGACAGAAGAGACCCAGTACTTC
TRBD2,.,TRBJ2-2,TRBV7-9,CASSLAGGATGELFF,TGTGCCAGCAGCCTAGCGGGAGGGGCCACCGGGGAGCTGTTTTTT
.,.,TRBJ1-1,TRBV5-1,CASSSSGTEAFF,TGCGCCAGCAGCTCCAGCGGCACTGAAGCTTTCTTT
.,.,TRBJ1-6,TRBV5-5,CASSLTFLSSYNSPLHF,TGTGCCAGCAGCTTAACGTTTCTGAGCTCCTATAATTCACCCCTCCACTTT
TRBD1,once,TRBJ1-5,TRBV6-5,CASRPTGSGGQPQHF,TGTGCCAGCAGACCGACAGGGTCTGGGGGTCAGCCCCAGCATTTT